This record concerns one T cell receptor (beta chain) sequence. The table came from immunoSEQ multiplex PCR; TCRdb's copy has only in-frame clones and leaves some out. Counted here are approximately 100,000 clones, roughly nine tenths occurring once; the ten biggest clones make up roughly 5.6%. The record originates from a study of blood T cell repertoires in COVID-19. This TCR was sampled from a human donor in a cohort sampled during active COVID-19. The specimen was peripheral blood.

Written as DNA, the CDR3 is TGCGCCAGCAGCTTGGGGACACAGAACACCGGGGAGCTGTTTTTT. This codes for CASSLGTQNTGELFF. V gene TRBV5-1 combines with J gene TRBJ2-2, with D tentatively TRBD1 (5 bases). Trimming took 0 bases from V and 1 from J, leaving 7 bases between them. The CDR3 is 15 amino acids. Germline CDR1 and CDR2: SGHRS and YFSETQ.